Sequencing of this T cell receptor (beta chain) was carried out in a study of blood T cell repertoires in COVID-19. Overall study: Both acute and convalescent COVID-19 samples were obtained from the United States, Italy and Spain. From T cells, B-cell-depleted T cells, or PBMCs came the material, which was cDNA or gDNA.

The CDR3 runs 12 residues. V trimming: 5 bases; J trimming: 7 bases; junction bases outside the gene matches: 5. In the study's own analysis: Amplification with reference gene primers provided the estimates of nucleated cell counts. Sequenced by immunoSEQ multiplex PCR; TCRdb stores in-frame clones only, minus some. D and trimming come from the DNA, and the V and J calls and clone size come from that table. The sample contains 70,000 to 75,000 clones, approximately 79% of which appear only once. This clone has just one count. The origin of this receptor is a man aged 55 to 70 with active or convalescent COVID-19. V usage is TRBV12-3 or TRBV12-4 and J usage is TRBJ2-7; 7 nucleotides match TRBD1. Source material: peripheral blood. The CDR3 sequence: CASSRGGWEQYF. In DNA, the CDR3 is TGTGCCAGCAGTCGAGGGGGCTGGGAGCAGTACTTC.